Below are 30 T cell receptor beta chains sequenced from a single sample in a study of T cell responses to AZD1222 COVID-19 vaccine. The assay was immunoSEQ multiplex PCR, and TCRdb's table has in-frame clones only and misses some. The data hold 140,000 to 150,000 clones, with more than 85% observed a single time. Source: peripheral blood, taken on day 0 of AZD1222 vaccination. The receptors stem from an adult in good health.

The chain joins TRBV7-9 to TRBJ2-5; no reliable D call. This CDR3 contains 12 residues. The germline CDR1 and CDR2 sequences are SEHNR and FQNEAQ (reference sequence). V was clipped by 5 bases and J by 5 bases, with 9 bases between them. This CDR3 is CASSTVGETQYF. The CDR3 DNA is TGTGCCAGCAGCACCGTCGGGGAGACCCAGTACTTC.

The chain employs TRBV11-2 and TRBJ2-5; a possible D gene is TRBD1 (6 bases). V was shortened by 6 bases and J by 7 bases, with 15 bases between the two germline ends. The germline V gene encodes CDR1 SGHAT and CDR2 FQNNGV. This CDR3 has 13 amino acids. CDR3 in amino acids: CASSLDSLPTQYF. Here the CDR3 DNA reads TGTGCCAGCAGTTTGGACAGCCTTCCGACCCAGTACTTC. Based on the CDR3 plus reference TRBV11-2 and TRBJ2-5, the full variable domain is EAGVAQSPRYKIIEKRQSVAFWCNPISGHATLYWYQQILGQGPKLLIQFQNNGVVDDSQLPKDRFSAERLKGVDSTLKIQPAKLEDSAVYLCASSLDSLPTQYFGPGTRLLVL.

The chain recombines TRBV5-1 with TRBJ2-1, with TRBD2 identical over 10 bases. The length of the CDR3 is 15 residues. V dropped 5 bases and J dropped 7; count of bases not matched to a gene: 9. Germline V gene lookup returns CDR1 SGHRS and CDR2 YFSETQ. The CDR3 loop is CASRYPGTSVNEQFF. The CDR3 nucleotides read TGCGCCAGCAGATACCCCGGGACTAGCGTTAATGAGCAGTTCTTC.

The gene calls are TRBV5-3 and TRBJ1-2; the D is unclear. TRBV5-3 is identified as an open reading frame with a role that is uncertain. The V gene lost 2 bases and the J gene lost 8 bases, with 13 bases spanning the gap. The CDR3 covers 13 residues. The CDR3 DNA sequence: TGTGCCAGAAGCTTTTTGCCCCCCGTCGGCTACACCTTC. Translated: CARSFLPPVGYTF.

This sequence joins TRBV10-3 and TRBJ1-2; TRBD1 agrees at 10 bases. The V segment lost 6 bases and the J segment 4 bases; nucleotides outside the gene matches: 8. Germline V lookup: CDR1 ENHRY, CDR2 SYGVKD. There are 15 residues in the CDR3. CDR3 nucleotides: TGTGCCATCAGGGAGACAGGGGGCCCAGCCTATGGCTACACCTTC. Translated: CAIRETGGPAYGYTF.

This chain links TRBV2 with TRBJ2-1, with D possibly matching TRBD2 (5 bases). In germline, CDR1 is SNHLY, CDR2 FYNNEI. There are 13 residues in the CDR3. The ends were cut back, 8 bases at V and 3 bases at J, with 11 bases in the middle. The CDR3 reads CASDEGIYNEQFF. CDR3 in DNA: TGTGCCAGCGACGAGGGAATCTACAATGAGCAGTTCTTC.

The rearrangement links TRBV11-2 to TRBJ1-1, with D maybe TRBD1 (5 bases). CDR1 is SGHAT, CDR2 FQNNGV, per germline. Trimming cost V 3 bases and J 0 bases, with 14 bases left between them. The CDR3 covers 16 residues. This CDR3 reads CASSFGSGAMNTEAFF. In DNA, the CDR3 is TGTGCCAGCAGCTTTGGGTCCGGGGCCATGAACACTGAAGCTTTCTTT.

The chain is built from TRBV7-9 and TRBJ1-5; 7 positions match TRBD1. Germline V gives CDR1 SEHNR, CDR2 FQNEAQ (reference sequence). V lost 5 bases to trimming and J lost 3 bases; unmatched junction nucleotides: 7. The CDR3 has 15 residues. The CDR3 sequence: CASSVDREPNQPQHF. CDR3 in DNA: TGTGCCAGCAGCGTAGACAGGGAGCCCAATCAGCCCCAGCATTTT.

V is TRBV29-1 and J is TRBJ2-7; D might be TRBD1 (6 bases). The V end lost 2 bases, the J end lost 3 bases, and 14 bases lay between the germline ends. Germline V gene data show CDR1 as SQVTM and CDR2 as ANQGSEA. This CDR3 is 14 amino acids long. For the CDR3, the DNA is TGCAGCGTTGAAACGATGGGCAGGGGCTACGAGCAGTACTTC. Translation gives CSVETMGRGYEQYF.

The chain has TRBV5-1 and TRBJ1-3; D gene uncertain. The germline V gene encodes CDR1 SGHRS and CDR2 YFSETQ. The V gene lost 2 bases and the J gene lost 2 bases, with 5 bases spanning the gap. This CDR3 comprises 13 residues. CDR3 protein: CASSLSAGNTIYF. In nucleotides, the CDR3 is TGCGCCAGCAGCTTAAGCGCTGGAAACACCATATATTTT.

The chain joins TRBV12-3 or TRBV12-4 to TRBJ1-1; D is uncertain. This CDR3 has 11 amino acids. V was cut by 2 bases and J by 14 bases, with 12 bases left in between. As DNA, the CDR3 is TGTGCCAGCAGTTTAAGCCAGCAGTTATTCTTT. It specifies CASSLSQQLFF.

J is TRBJ1-2 and V is TRBV6-2 or TRBV6-3, with a tentative D call TRBD1 (6 bases). Trimming shortened V by 4 bases and J by 3 bases, and 18 bases separated the two germline ends. The CDR3 is 16 residues long. The germline CDR1 and CDR2 sequences are MNHEY and SVGEGT. Written as DNA, the CDR3 is TGTGCCAGCAGTTCGCCTAACTCAGGGGTGGACTATGGCTACACCTTC. Its translation: CASSSPNSGVDYGYTF.

The CDR3: CASSHILTGKADTQYF. CDR3 nucleotide sequence: TGTGCCAGCAGCCATATCCTTACAGGGAAGGCAGATACGCAGTATTTT. The V call is TRBV7-6, the J call TRBJ2-3; TRBD1 might be the D (6 bases). Germline V gene lookup returns CDR1 SGHVS and CDR2 FNYEAQ. The V and J ends lost 5 bases and 4 bases respectively, with 19 bases between them. The CDR3 loop spans 16 amino acids.

This chain uses TRBV2 with TRBJ2-1; 7 nucleotides align to TRBD2. The germline V gene encodes CDR1 SNHLY and CDR2 FYNNEI. CDR3 length equals 13 residues. V shed 8 bases and J 4 bases; nucleotides not matched to a gene: 5. The CDR3: CASGLVLYNEQFF. CDR3 nucleotide sequence: TGTGCCAGCGGACTAGTATTGTACAATGAGCAGTTCTTC.

The J gene is TRBJ1-1, the V gene TRBV19, with D hard to call. V was shortened by 2 bases and J by 6 bases, with 13 bases between the two germline ends. The CDR3 spans 14 residues. Germline lookup yields CDR1 LNHDA and CDR2 SQIVND (reference sequence). The CDR3 sequence is CASSITAGIPEAFF. The CDR3 coding sequence is TGTGCCAGTAGTATAACGGCGGGGATTCCTGAAGCTTTCTTT.

This sequence joins TRBV7-9 and TRBJ2-7; 8 positions match TRBD1. The CDR3 has 16 amino acids. V lost 2 bases and J lost 2; bases outside the gene matches: 8. Per the germline V gene, CDR1 is SEHNR and CDR2 is FQNEAQ (reference sequence). The CDR3 loop is CASSLNYTGGTYEQYF. In nucleotides, the CDR3 is TGTGCCAGCAGCTTAAATTATACAGGGGGTACCTACGAGCAGTACTTC.

The V and J genes are TRBV14 and TRBJ2-5; the D gene is possibly TRBD2 (6 bases). The V gene lost 0 bases and the J gene lost 5 bases, with 10 bases spanning the gap. CDR1 SGHDN and CDR2 FVKESK come from the germline V gene. The CDR3 totals 14 residues. CDR3 in amino acids: CASSQDSGDETQYF. CDR3 in DNA: TGTGCCAGCAGCCAAGATTCGGGAGACGAGACCCAGTACTTC.

V is TRBV7-3 and J is TRBJ2-4; D may match TRBD1 or TRBD2 (6 bases each). Germline CDR1 is SGHTA and CDR2 is FQGTGA. CDR3 size: 16 residues. Trimming shortened V by 2 bases and J by 3 bases, and 14 bases separated the two germline ends. This CDR3 is CASSLWGALYKNIQYF. The CDR3 DNA is TGTGCCAGCAGCTTATGGGGGGCTTTATACAAAAACATTCAGTACTTC.

The chain couples TRBV7-9 to TRBJ1-4; weak D call: TRBD1 (6 bases). V was pared by 6 bases and J by 1 base, with 12 bases between. This CDR3 comprises 15 residues. Germline CDR1 and CDR2: SEHNR and FQNEAQ (reference sequence). The CDR3 bases are TGTGCCAGCAGTCGAACAGGGAGAACTAATGAAAAACTGTTTTTT. This translates into CASSRTGRTNEKLFF.

This chain links TRBV19 with TRBJ1-1; D is uncertain. V was pared by 4 bases and J by 6 bases, with 15 bases between. The CDR3 is 14 amino acids. Germline-derived CDR1 and CDR2 are LNHDA and SQIVND (reference sequence). The CDR3 region is CASSTNLMYPEAFF. The DNA for the CDR3 is TGTGCCAGTAGTACCAATCTAATGTACCCTGAAGCTTTCTTT.

V gene TRBV7-9 combines with J gene TRBJ2-3; D unresolved. The V gene's germline CDR1 is SEHNR and CDR2 FQNEAQ (reference sequence). The CDR3 extends over 12 amino acids. The V gene lost 2 bases and the J gene lost 2 bases, with 2 bases spanning the gap. CDR3 amino acids: CASSLYTDTQYF. CDR3 nucleotides: TGTGCCAGCAGCTTATACACAGATACGCAGTATTTT.

The chain recombines TRBV30 with TRBJ1-5; D gene unclear. The CDR3 is 14 residues long. Germline values: CDR1 GTSNPN, CDR2 SVGIG (reference sequence). V was clipped by 1 base and J by 6 bases, with 13 bases between them. The CDR3 DNA reads TGTGCCTGGAGTGCTCAGACCGTAGGTCAGCCCCAGCATTTT. Translated, it gives CAWSAQTVGQPQHF.

The chain links TRBV29-1 to TRBJ2-1; 11 bases are shared with TRBD2. This CDR3 spans 16 amino acids. Germline V gives CDR1 SQVTM, CDR2 ANQGSEA. V lost 6 bases and J lost 7; bases outside the gene matches: 14. The CDR3 coding sequence is TGCAGCGTAACGGGCACTCTAGCGGGGGGTTGGAATGAGCAGTTCTTC. Translation gives CSVTGTLAGGWNEQFF.

This clone was recorded a few times. The chain links TRBV11-3 to TRBJ1-6, with D uncertain. V shed 1 base and J shed 4 bases, with 8 bases lying between them. The CDR3 has 15 residues. The V gene's germline CDR1 is SGHNT and CDR2 YENEEA. The CDR3 nucleotides are TGTGCCAGCAGCTTAGGGTCAGCATATAATTCACCCCTCCACTTT. Translating gives CASSLGSAYNSPLHF. Using reference TRBV11-3 and TRBJ1-6 for the parts outside the CDR3, the full variable domain is EAGVVQSPRYKIIEKKQPVAFWCNPISGHNTLYWYLQNLGQGPELLIRYENEEAVDDSQLPKDRFSAERLKGVDSTLKIQPAELGDSAVYLCASSLGSAYNSPLHFGNGTRLTVT.

This chain joins TRBV6-2 or TRBV6-3 and TRBJ2-4; D ambiguous. In germline, CDR1 is MNHEY, CDR2 SVGEGT. Trimming stripped 6 bases from V and 1 base from J, with 7 bases between. The CDR3 totals 13 residues. CDR3 protein: CASRPIAKNIQYF. DNA for the CDR3: TGTGCCAGCAGACCTATTGCCAAAAACATTCAGTACTTC.

The rearrangement joins TRBV3-1 (or the pseudogene TRBV3-2) to TRBJ1-4, with 7 bases matching TRBD1. Germline loops: CDR1 LGHDT, CDR2 YNNKEL (reference sequence). This CDR3 has 16 amino acids. With 1 base clipped from V and 3 bases from J, the junction kept 5 bases outside the gene matches. In nucleotides, the CDR3 is TGTGCCAGCAGCCAAGTAGGAGGGACAGCTAATGAAAAACTGTTTTTT. This sequence encodes CASSQVGGTANEKLFF.

The chain recombines TRBV5-1 with TRBJ2-7; no definite D call. Between the trimmed V and J ends, which lost 0 bases and 5 bases, there was a span of 12 bases. Germline V gives CDR1 SGHRS, CDR2 YFSETQ. This CDR3 is built from 14 residues. CDR3: CASSLDVSANEQYF. The CDR3 DNA is TGCGCCAGCAGCTTGGACGTATCGGCAAACGAGCAGTACTTC.

This clone was seen once. This chain connects TRBV6-5 to TRBJ2-3, with D maybe TRBD1 (5 bases). Trimming cost V 6 bases and J 7 bases, with 14 bases left between them. The CDR3 runs 13 residues. CDR1 MNHEY and CDR2 SVGAGI come from the germline V gene. CDR3 protein: CASRPTRTNTQYF. As DNA, the CDR3 is TGTGCCAGCAGACCAACCCGGACAAATACGCAGTATTTT.

The gene calls are TRBV28 and TRBJ1-2; 7 bases align to TRBD1. CDR3 length: 17 residues. Germline loops: CDR1 MDHEN, CDR2 SYDVKM. V dropped 6 bases and J dropped 1; count of bases not matched to a gene: 14. CDR3 nucleotides: TGTGCCAGCAGCCCATCCCTCGGGACAGCCTATAACTATGGCTACACCTTC. It specifies CASSPSLGTAYNYGYTF.

The genes are TRBV1 and TRBJ2-3; the D call TRBD2 from the table was never checked on the DNA. TRBV1 is given as a pseudogene. The CDR3 sequence is 15 residues long. CDR3 sequence: CTSSRPGGSTDTQYF. The CDR3 region has the DNA TGCACCAGCAGCCGCCCGGGGGGGAGCACAGATACGCAGTATTTT.